This is a list of T cell receptor beta chains from one sample in a study of human T cells and chemical hapten exposure. Each CDR3 protein is one row after TCRdb ran MiXCR on the RACE reads. The data hold 50,000 or so distinct CDR3 sequences, with 9% to 10% observed a single time. The sample here was whole blood, taken in connection with sensitization to the hapten diphenylcyclopropenone (DPC). All receptors derive from a woman between 40 and 50 years old with alopecia areata. Some clones in this sample may be carry-over from other donors' samples. Both conserved end residues are part of each CDR3. The D gene is left open where the match is weak. Rows give clone size only sometimes, using once, few, many, or a class for an expanded clone.

D: TRBD1; size: -; V: TRBV4-1; J: TRBJ1-4; DNA: TGCGCCAGCACCAGGGGGCAAACTAATGAAAAACTGTTTTTT; CDR3: CASTRGQTNEKLFF
D: TRBD1; size: many; V: TRBV2; J: TRBJ2-6; DNA: TGTGCCAGCAGTCCGGGGTTTGGGACAGCACTCTCTGGGGCCAACGTCCTGACTTTC; CDR3: CASSPGFGTALSGANVLTF
D: TRBD2; size: many; V: TRBV9; J: TRBJ2-3; DNA: TGTGCCAGCACCACGGGAGGAGGCACAGATACGCAGTATTTT; CDR3: CASTTGGGTDTQYF
D: -; size: many; V: TRBV15; J: TRBJ1-5; DNA: TGTGCCACCAGGGGGCAGGGACAACAGCCCCAGCATTTT; CDR3: CATRGQGQQPQHF
D: TRBD1; size: -; V: TRBV4-1; J: TRBJ2-3; DNA: TGCGCCAGCAGCCACGCGACAGGGGGTAAAGCAGATACGCAGTATTTT; CDR3: CASSHATGGKADTQYF
D: -; size: few; V: TRBV7-9; J: TRBJ2-7; DNA: TGTGCCAGCAGCTTAGTATCCTACGAGCAGTACTTC; CDR3: CASSLVSYEQYF
D: -; size: few; V: TRBV2; J: TRBJ2-3; DNA: TGTGCCAGCAGTGAAGTCGGACTCCTGGATACGCAGTATTTT; CDR3: CASSEVGLLDTQYF
D: -; size: few; V: TRBV20-1; J: TRBJ2-3; DNA: TGCAGTGCTAGAAAGTTTTTAGCGGATAGCACAGATACGCAGTATTTT; CDR3: CSARKFLADSTDTQYF
D: -; size: few; V: TRBV20-1; J: TRBJ1-5; DNA: TGCAGTGCTAGTCGGGGGTTGAGCAATCAGCCCCAGCATTTT; CDR3: CSASRGLSNQPQHF
D: -; size: many; V: TRBV9; J: TRBJ2-1; DNA: TGTGCCAGCGGCGTAGGTTTGCGAGAGGGGCGAGACGTCTACAATGAGCAGTTCTTC; CDR3: CASGVGLREGRDVYNEQFF
D: TRBD1; size: few; V: TRBV6-4; J: TRBJ2-2; DNA: TGTGCCAGCAGACAGGGGGCGATCGGGGAGCTGTTTTTT; CDR3: CASRQGAIGELFF
D: TRBD1; size: few; V: TRBV12-3/TRBV12-4; J: TRBJ1-1; DNA: TGTGCCAGCAGTACCATCGGGACAGGGGTTTTGTGGACTGAAGCTTTCTTT; CDR3: CASSTIGTGVLWTEAFF
D: TRBD2; size: many; V: TRBV6-6; J: TRBJ2-5; DNA: TGTGCCAGCAGTTCAATGCGCCGGACTAGCGGGGGCCAACTGGGAGAGACCCAGTACTTC; CDR3: CASSSMRRTSGGQLGETQYF
D: -; size: -; V: TRBV9; J: TRBJ2-3; DNA: TGTGCCAGCAGCGTAGCCCGTAGACAAAACACAGATACGCAGTATTTT; CDR3: CASSVARRQNTDTQYF
D: -; size: few; V: TRBV12-3/TRBV12-4; J: TRBJ1-2; DNA: TGTGCCAGCAGTTTAAATGGTTTAGGCTACACCTTC; CDR3: CASSLNGLGYTF
D: TRBD1; size: few; V: TRBV7-9; J: TRBJ1-1; DNA: TGTGCCAGCAGCCTTAGACAGGGTAAGACTGAAGCTTTCTTT; CDR3: CASSLRQGKTEAFF
D: -; size: many; V: TRBV20-1; J: TRBJ1-2; DNA: TGCAGTGCACCGGACCCCAACACGTACTATGGCTACACCTTC; CDR3: CSAPDPNTYYGYTF
D: -; size: many; V: TRBV20-1; J: TRBJ2-5; DNA: TGCAGTGCTAGAGATACCCCACCCGCCCCAGAGACCCAGTACTTC; CDR3: CSARDTPPAPETQYF
D: TRBD2; size: many; V: TRBV5-1; J: TRBJ2-3; DNA: TGCGCCAGCAGCTTGGGGACTAGCTCCCACACAGATACGCAGTATTTT; CDR3: CASSLGTSSHTDTQYF
D: TRBD2; size: -; V: TRBV7-2; J: TRBJ2-3; DNA: TGTGCCAGCAGCCCCAGCGCGGGACTAGCGGGGGGCGGGGGCACAGATACGCAGTATTTT; CDR3: CASSPSAGLAGGGGTDTQYF